These 15 T cell receptor beta chains share one sample of origin, sequenced in a study of blood T cell repertoires in COVID-19. TCRdb's table, derived via immunoSEQ multiplex PCR, lists solely in-frame clones and lacks some. The repertoire holds more than 50,000 clones, 85% to 95% seen once, with about 3.4% in the top ten. Sequenced: peripheral blood. These receptors all come from a human donor in a cohort sampled during active COVID-19.

The rearrangement links TRBV6-5 to TRBJ2-7, with D possibly being TRBD2 (5 bases). The CDR3 length is 14 residues. The germline V gene has CDR1 MNHEY and CDR2 SVGAGI. The V gene lost 4 bases and the J gene lost 7 bases, with 17 bases spanning the gap. CDR3 DNA: TGTGCCAGCAGTTCCTGGACTGCCCCGGGGGAGCAGTACTTC. It specifies CASSSWTAPGEQYF.

The rearrangement uses TRBV4-3 and TRBJ2-2; the match to TRBD1 covers 7 bases. J lost 6 bases, V lost 2 bases, and 12 bases had no gene match. Germline loops: CDR1 LGHNA, CDR2 YSLEER. The CDR3 is 17 amino acids. The CDR3 DNA is TGCGCCAGCAGCCAAACGTACCGGGACAGTTTCGCCGGGGAGCTGTTTTTT. This sequence encodes CASSQTYRDSFAGELFF.

The chain employs TRBV30 and TRBJ2-3; no firm D call. The CDR3 length is 14 residues. Trimming left V 2 bases short and J 0 bases short, with 9 bases between. Germline CDR1 and CDR2: GTSNPN and SVGIG (reference sequence). The CDR3 protein is CAWSRSTSTDTQYF. CDR3 in DNA: TGTGCCTGGAGTCGGAGTACTAGCACAGATACGCAGTATTTT.

The chain employs TRBV9 and TRBJ2-1; D is uncertain. The CDR3 has 15 amino acids. V lost 0 bases and J 7 bases, leaving 14 bases between the germline ends. Germline V gene sequence: CDR1 SGDLS, CDR2 YYNGEE. The CDR3 is CASSVGWSVYNEQFF. The CDR3 nucleotides read TGTGCCAGCAGCGTAGGGTGGAGCGTCTATAATGAGCAGTTCTTC.

This clone was seen just once. The V and J genes are TRBV6-5 and TRBJ2-2; a possible D gene is TRBD2 (6 bases). Trimming removed 1 base from V and 3 bases from J, with 9 bases in between. The germline gives CDR1 MNHEY, CDR2 SVGAGI. The CDR3 runs to 15 residues. The CDR3 spells CASSYYGGDTGELFF. CDR3 bases: TGTGCCAGCAGTTACTACGGAGGGGACACCGGGGAGCTGTTTTTT.

The chain has TRBV2 and TRBJ2-4, with D perhaps TRBD2 (6 bases). Trimming took off 4 bases at V and 6 bases at J, with 13 bases between the two ends. Germline V gene sequence: CDR1 SNHLY, CDR2 FYNNEI. The CDR3 covers 14 residues. CDR3 nucleotide sequence: TGTGCCAGCAGTGCCGAGGGGCGGGGAAACATTCAGTACTTC. Amino acids: CASSAEGRGNIQYF.

This chain uses TRBV29-1 with TRBJ1-4; 10 nucleotides align to TRBD1. V was clipped by 6 bases and J by 7 bases; unmatched bases: 11. This CDR3 contains 15 residues. Germline CDR1 and CDR2: SQVTM and ANQGSEA. The CDR3 DNA reads as TGCAGCGTGGCCAGCAGACAGGGGGCGCGTGAAAAACTGTTTTTT. Its protein product is CSVASRQGAREKLFF.

This chain connects TRBV29-1 to TRBJ2-1, with D possibly being TRBD2 (6 bases). V was clipped by 6 bases and J by 11 bases, with 17 bases between them. Germline CDR1 reads SQVTM; CDR2 reads ANQGSEA. The CDR3 consists of 12 residues. DNA for the CDR3: TGCAGCGTGGGGGAGGTGGCGGTGAAGCAGTTCTTC. Translated: CSVGEVAVKQFF.

This chain uses TRBV7-6 with TRBJ1-1; 9 nucleotides align to TRBD1. Trimming at V came to 0 bases and at J to 5 bases, leaving 4 bases not matched to a gene. Germline V gene lookup returns CDR1 SGHVS and CDR2 FNYEAQ. This CDR3 is 15 amino acids long. The CDR3 here is CASSLAYRGPTEAFF. CDR3 nucleotide sequence: TGTGCCAGCAGCTTAGCTTACAGGGGGCCGACTGAAGCTTTCTTT.

V usage is TRBV5-1 and J usage is TRBJ1-4; 7 bases align to TRBD1. The V and J ends lost 0 bases and 6 bases, in that order; junction bases with no gene match: 5. The CDR3 consists of 15 residues. Per the germline V gene, CDR1 is SGHRS and CDR2 is YFSETQ. The DNA for the CDR3 is TGCGCCAGCAGCTTGGTAGGGGGCCGGGATGAAAAACTGTTTTTT. This translates into CASSLVGGRDEKLFF. The variable domain in full, completed from reference TRBV5-1 and TRBJ1-4, reads KAGVTQTPRYLIKTRGQQVTLSCSPISGHRSVSWYQQTPGQGLQFLFEYFSETQRNKGNFPGRFSGRQFSNSRSEMNVSTLELGDSALYLCASSLVGGRDEKLFFGSGTQLSVL.

The V gene is TRBV28, the J gene TRBJ1-6, with D hard to call. The germline gives CDR1 MDHEN, CDR2 SYDVKM. Trimming stripped 6 bases from V and 0 bases from J, with 6 bases between. This CDR3 contains 14 residues. This CDR3 reads CASSRSSYNSPLHF. The CDR3 DNA is TGTGCCAGCAGCAGAAGCTCCTATAATTCACCCCTCCACTTT.

The V gene is TRBV30, the J gene TRBJ1-1; TRBD1 agrees at 8 bases. This CDR3 comprises 22 residues. Germline CDR1 is GTSNPN and CDR2 is SVGIG (reference sequence). J lost 0 bases, V lost 1 base, and 25 bases had no gene match. The CDR3 coding sequence is TGTGCCTGGAGTGACTACCCCGGGACAGGTCCGACTTGGGGCCTGATGAACACTGAAGCTTTCTTT. Protein sequence: CAWSDYPGTGPTWGLMNTEAFF.

About this clone itself: Additional DNA sequences in this sample encode the identical CDR3. The chain has TRBV9 and TRBJ1-3, with no clear D. Trimming stripped 0 bases from V and 4 bases from J, with 5 bases between. The CDR3 runs 13 residues. Germline CDR1 is SGDLS and CDR2 is YYNGEE. DNA for the CDR3: TGTGCCAGCAGCGTAGCCTCCGGAAACACCATATATTTT. Translating it yields CASSVASGNTIYF.

This chain links TRBV12-5 with TRBJ2-5; D possibly corresponds to TRBD1 (6 bases). CDR3 length: 14 residues. V lost 5 bases to trimming and J lost 5 bases, with 15 bases between them. Per germline, CDR1 LGHNT and CDR2 FRNRAP. The CDR3 DNA is TGTGCTAGTGGTCCCCACACAGGGATGGAGACCCAGTACTTC. It specifies CASGPHTGMETQYF.

The chain carries TRBV19 and TRBJ1-1; D is possibly TRBD1 (6 bases). V was shortened by 8 bases and J by 8 bases, with 24 bases between the two germline ends. Germline CDR1 is LNHDA and CDR2 is SQIVND (reference sequence). The length of the CDR3 is 15 residues. CDR3 coding DNA: TGTGCCAGTGGAGTTTCGGGACAAAACGGGGCCGAAGCTTTCTTT. Translating it yields CASGVSGQNGAEAFF.